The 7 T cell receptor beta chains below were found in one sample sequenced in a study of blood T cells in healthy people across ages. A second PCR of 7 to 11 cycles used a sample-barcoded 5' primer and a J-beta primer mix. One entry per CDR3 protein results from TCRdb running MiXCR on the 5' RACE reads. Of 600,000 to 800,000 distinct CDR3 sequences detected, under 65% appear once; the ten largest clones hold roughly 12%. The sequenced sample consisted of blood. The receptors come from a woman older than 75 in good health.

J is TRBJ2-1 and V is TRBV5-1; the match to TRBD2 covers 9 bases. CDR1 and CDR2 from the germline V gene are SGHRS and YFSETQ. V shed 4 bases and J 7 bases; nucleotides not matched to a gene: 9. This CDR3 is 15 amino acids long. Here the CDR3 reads CASSQGTSLMNEQFF. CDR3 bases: TGCGCCAGCAGCCAGGGGACTAGCCTCATGAATGAGCAGTTCTTC.

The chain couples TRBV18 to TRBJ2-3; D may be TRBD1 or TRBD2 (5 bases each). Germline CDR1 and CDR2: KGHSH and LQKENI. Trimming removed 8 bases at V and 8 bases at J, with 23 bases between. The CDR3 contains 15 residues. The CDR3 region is CASASIRGTRGTQYF. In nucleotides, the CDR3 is TGTGCCAGCGCAAGTATCCGGGGTACGAGGGGTACGCAGTATTTT. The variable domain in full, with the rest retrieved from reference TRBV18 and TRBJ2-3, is NAGVMQNPRHLVRRRGQEARLRCSPMKGHSHVYWYRQLPEEGLKFMVYLQKENIIDESGMPKERFSAEFPKEGPSILRIQQVVRGDSAAYFCASASIRGTRGTQYFGPGTRLTVL.

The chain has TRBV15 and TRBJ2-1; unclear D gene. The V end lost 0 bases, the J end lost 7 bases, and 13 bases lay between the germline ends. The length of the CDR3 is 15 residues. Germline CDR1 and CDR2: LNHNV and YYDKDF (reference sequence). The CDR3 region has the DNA TGTGCCACCAGCAGAGATAATCTCTTCACAAATGAGCAGTTCTTC. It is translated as CATSRDNLFTNEQFF. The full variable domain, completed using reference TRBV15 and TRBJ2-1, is DAMVIQNPRYQVTQFGKPVTLSCSQTLNHNVMYWYQQKSSQAPKLLFHYYDKDFNNEADTPDNFQSRRPNTSFCFLDIRSPGLGDTAMYLCATSRDNLFTNEQFFGPGTRLTVL.

The CDR3 nucleotides read TGCAGCGTCGGCCTAACAGGGGGTAAAGAGACCCAGTACTTC. Its protein product is CSVGLTGGKETQYF. V and J are TRBV29-1 and TRBJ2-7; 8 nucleotides agree with TRBD1. The J call may be wrong; the DNA end is better matched by TRBJ2-5. The CDR3 totals 14 residues. Germline assignment: CDR1 SQVTM and CDR2 ANQGSEA.

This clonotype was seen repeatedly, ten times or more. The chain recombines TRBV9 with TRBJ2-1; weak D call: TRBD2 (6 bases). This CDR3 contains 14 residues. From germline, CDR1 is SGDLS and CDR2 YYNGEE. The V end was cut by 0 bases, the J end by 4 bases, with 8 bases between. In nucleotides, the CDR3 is TGTGCCAGCAGCGTAGGGGGGGAATACAATGAGCAGTTCTTC. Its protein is CASSVGGEYNEQFF. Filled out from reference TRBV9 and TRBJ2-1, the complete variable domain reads DSGVTQTPKHLITATGQRVTLRCSPRSGDLSVYWYQQSLDQGLQFLIQYYNGEERAKGNILERFSAQQFPDLHSELNLSSLELGDSALYFCASSVGGEYNEQFFGPGTRLTVL.

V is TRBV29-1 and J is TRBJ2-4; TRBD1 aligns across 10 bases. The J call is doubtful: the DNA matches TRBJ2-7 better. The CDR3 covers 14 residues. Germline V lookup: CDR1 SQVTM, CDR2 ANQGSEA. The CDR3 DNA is TGCAGCGTGGCCGGTTCGGACAGGGGGGGCGAGCAGTACTTC. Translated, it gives CSVAGSDRGGEQYF.

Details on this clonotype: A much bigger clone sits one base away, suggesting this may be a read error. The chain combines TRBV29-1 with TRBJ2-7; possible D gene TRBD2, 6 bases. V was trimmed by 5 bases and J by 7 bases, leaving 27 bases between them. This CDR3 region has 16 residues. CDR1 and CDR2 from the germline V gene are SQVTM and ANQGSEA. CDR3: CSVFNPGLSARGEQYF. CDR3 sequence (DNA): TGCAGCGTTTTCAACCCGGGACTCTCAGCCCGAGGGGAGCAGTACTTC.